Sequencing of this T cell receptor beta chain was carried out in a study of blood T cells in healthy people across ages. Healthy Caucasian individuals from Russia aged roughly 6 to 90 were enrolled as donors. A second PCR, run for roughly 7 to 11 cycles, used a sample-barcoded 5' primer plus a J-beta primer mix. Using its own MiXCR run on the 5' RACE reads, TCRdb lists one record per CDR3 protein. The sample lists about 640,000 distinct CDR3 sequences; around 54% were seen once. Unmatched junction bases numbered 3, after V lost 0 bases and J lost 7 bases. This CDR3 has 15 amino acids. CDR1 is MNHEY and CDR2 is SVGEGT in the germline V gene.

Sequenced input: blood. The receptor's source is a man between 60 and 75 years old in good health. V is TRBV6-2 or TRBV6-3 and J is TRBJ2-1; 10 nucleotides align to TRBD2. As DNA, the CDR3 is TGTGCCAGCAGTTACTCAGGACTAGCGGTGAATGAGCAGTTCTTC. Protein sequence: CASSYSGLAVNEQFF.